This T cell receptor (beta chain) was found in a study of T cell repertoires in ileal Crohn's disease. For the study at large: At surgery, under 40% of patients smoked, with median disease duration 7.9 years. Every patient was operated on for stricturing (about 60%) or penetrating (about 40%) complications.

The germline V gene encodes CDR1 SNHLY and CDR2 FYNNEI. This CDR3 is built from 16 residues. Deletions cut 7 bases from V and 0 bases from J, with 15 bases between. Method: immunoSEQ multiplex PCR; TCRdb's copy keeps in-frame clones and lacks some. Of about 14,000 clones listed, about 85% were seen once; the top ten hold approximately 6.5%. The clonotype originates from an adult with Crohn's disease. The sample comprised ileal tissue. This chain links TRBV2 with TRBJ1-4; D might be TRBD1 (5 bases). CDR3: CASIRSAGATNEKLFF. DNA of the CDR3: TGTGCCAGCATACGCAGCGCGGGGGCAACTAATGAAAAACTGTTTTTT. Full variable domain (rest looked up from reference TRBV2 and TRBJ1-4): EPEVTQTPSHQVTQMGQEVILRCVPISNHLYFYWYRQILGQKVEFLVSFYNNEISEKSEIFDDQFSVERPDGSNFTLKIRSTKLEDSAMYFCASIRSAGATNEKLFFGSGTQLSVL.